This T cell receptor (beta chain) was captured by sequencing in a study of shared clonotypes between healthy human individuals. Study results and caveats: In contrast to clonotypes shared by all four donors, non-shared clonotypes had lower generation probabilities. Sampling involved blood alone; tissue repertoires likely differ.

In the case of this clone: Its antigen is not identified.

CD45RA-negative memory and CD45RA+ naive subsets were split from the CD4+ cells. The repertoire was sequenced with immunoSEQ multiplex PCR; TCRdb's copy has only in-frame clones and lacks some. Here the sample spans around 2.1 million clones, 95% being singletons. This CDR3 is built from 14 residues. The ends were cut back, 8 bases at V and 8 bases at J, with 21 bases in the middle. The germline V gene has CDR1 MNHEY and CDR2 SVGAGI. The chain joins TRBV6-5 to TRBJ1-2; D is possibly TRBD1 (6 bases). This clonotype was obtained from a man aged 18 to 35 in good health. The material sequenced was naive CD4+ T cells sorted from blood. Described subset: CD45RA+ positively selected. CDR3 sequence: CASHSGAWGEGYTF. The CDR3 DNA is TGTGCCAGCCACTCGGGGGCCTGGGGCGAGGGCTACACCTTC.